This TCR beta chain was captured in a study of radiotherapy plus CTLA-4 blockade in lung cancer. The V end lost 2 bases, the J end lost 6 bases, and 8 bases lay between the germline ends. This CDR3 is built from 12 residues. Germline CDR1 is LGHNA and CDR2 is YSLEER. The assay was immunoSEQ multiplex PCR, and TCRdb's table has in-frame clones only and misses some. The table includes 48,000 or so clones, about 83% detected once. This sequence joins TRBV4-3 and TRBJ2-7, with D tentatively TRBD1 (5 bases). The receptor's source is a human donor with non-small cell lung cancer whose response to radiotherapy plus ipilimumab could not be evaluated. This specimen was peripheral blood, taken from a patient treated with radiotherapy plus ipilimumab. CDR3 region: CASSQFRVEQYF. The CDR3 coding sequence is TGCGCCAGCAGCCAATTCAGGGTCGAGCAGTACTTC.